This T cell receptor (beta chain) was sequenced for a study of monozygotic twins with inflammatory bowel disease. Findings and caveats of the study: Different T cell subtypes could not be distinguished. Whereas healthy co-twins had higher TCRbeta diversity (inverse Simpson), IBD patients had lower diversity.

On this clonotype: Its specificity is unknown.

cDNA was produced in eight separate reactions per sample. TCRdb re-called the 5' RACE reads; every CDR3 protein appears as one record, without DNA. The sample holds fewer than 200,000 distinct CDR3 sequences. This CDR3 has 16 residues. Sequenced: blood. V is TRBV12-3 or TRBV12-4 and J is TRBJ1-6. This TCR came from a human donor with ulcerative colitis or Crohn's disease, or a healthy co-twin of an affected twin (not recorded which). CDR3 amino acids: CASSLQKSSYNSPLHF.